This TCR beta chain is drawn from a study of regulatory T cells in long-lasting Graves disease. CDR3 length: 13 residues. Concerning this clonotype itself: The junction does not match germline at one end; this may be a read error.

For TCR beta, libraries came from iRepertoire HTBI primers and Arm-PCR of CDR3 regions. TCRdb used MiXCR to reprocess the multiplex PCR reads, holding one entry per CDR3 protein. The table records about 440,000 distinct CDR3 sequences, around 17% of them present only once. Time point in this sample: newly diagnosed GD, antithyroid drugs for less than 3 months. With RNA extracted from PBMCs as input, the TCR library was made. This sample also belongs to another study, concerning T cells in Graves' hyperthyroidism and ophthalmopathy.

Sequencing used peripheral blood mononuclear cells (PBMCs), obtained at new diagnosis, from a patient treated with antithyroid drugs. V is TRBV12-3 or TRBV12-4 and J is TRBJ2-7; D is ambiguous. The sequence was collected from a woman between 25 and 40 years old with Graves disease. CDR3 amino acids: CASSLYDSYEQCF. The CDR3 DNA sequence: TGTGCCAGCAGTTTATATGACTCCTACGAGCAGTGCTTC.